The T cell receptor beta chain under discussion was sequenced for a study of T cell repertoires in cytomegalovirus infection. Whole-study context: Public TCR beta signature analysis indicated the presence of both CMV infection and matching HLA type.

From the reads, TCRdb called clonotypes with MiXCR, one entry per CDR3 protein. The sample records some 920,000 distinct CDR3 sequences, roughly 30% being singletons. Findings of the study overall: Cumulated frequencies of public TCR beta families served to identify carriers of CMV plus the relevant HLA. HLA-C-restricted CMV-specific TCR beta clonotypes prevailed in the ex vivo response.

V was pared by 4 bases and J by 2 bases, with 8 bases of the junction left unmatched. The length of the CDR3 is 16 residues. From germline, CDR1 is MNHEY and CDR2 SMNVEV (reference sequence). This clonotype showed up just a few times. The antigen remains unidentified. The sequence derives from a human donor in good health (CMV status not recorded). Some clones in this sample may be carry-over from other donors' samples. This chain connects TRBV27 to TRBJ2-3, with 8 bases lining up with TRBD1. This sample comprised cultured CD8+ T cells from PBMCs, obtained from culture after CMV antigen stimulation. The CDR3 coding sequence is TGTGCCAGCAGTTCGCGACAGGGGCGAAACACAGATACGCAGTATTTT. It specifies CASSSRQGRNTDTQYF.